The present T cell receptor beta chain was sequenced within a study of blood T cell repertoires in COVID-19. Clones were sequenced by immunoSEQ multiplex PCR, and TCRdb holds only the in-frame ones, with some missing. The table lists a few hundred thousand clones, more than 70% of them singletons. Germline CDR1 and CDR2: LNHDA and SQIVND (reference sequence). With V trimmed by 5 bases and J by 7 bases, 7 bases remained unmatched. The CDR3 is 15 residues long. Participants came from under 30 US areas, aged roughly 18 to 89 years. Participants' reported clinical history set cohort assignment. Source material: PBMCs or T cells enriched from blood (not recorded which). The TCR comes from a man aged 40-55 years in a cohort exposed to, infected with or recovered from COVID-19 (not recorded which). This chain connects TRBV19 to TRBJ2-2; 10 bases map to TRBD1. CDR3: CASSFGQGDGGELFF. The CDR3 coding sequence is TGTGCCAGTAGTTTCGGACAGGGGGATGGCGGGGAGCTGTTTTTT.